This T cell receptor beta chain came from a study of T cells in Graves' hyperthyroidism and ophthalmopathy. Overall study results and limits: Separating ophthalmopathy from stable hyperthyroidism was achieved by a 13 V-J model. Within blood appeared most thyroid clonotypes that had expanded above 0.001.

Amplified TCR beta CDR3 regions derived from RNA transcripts. In the first-round RT-PCR of the TCR CDR3, the HTBI primer set was used. TCRdb processed the multiplex PCR reads anew with MiXCR; each CDR3 protein has one entry. The table shows about 350,000 distinct CDR3 sequences, with about a sixth occurring only once. There are many counts of this clonotype. Its target is unknown. Trimming shortened V by 1 base and J by 1 base, and 11 bases separated the two germline ends. CDR1 is SGHAT and CDR2 is FQNNGV in the germline V gene. The CDR3 length is 15 residues. The chain combines TRBV11-2 with TRBJ2-7; D remains unclear. The receptor comes from a woman aged 40 to 50 with Graves' ophthalmopathy. Sequencing was performed on blood. CDR3 in amino acids: CASSLGSEGSYEQYF. The CDR3 DNA reads as TGTGCCAGCAGCTTAGGCAGCGAAGGGTCCTACGAGCAGTACTTC.